These 30 T cell receptor beta chains came from one sample sequenced in a study of T-cell reconstitution after alpha-beta-depleted transplantation in children. Preparation of the TCRbeta library was carried out with unique molecular identifiers. MiXCR, applied by TCRdb to the PCR reads, yields one record per CDR3 protein. The sample lists hundreds of thousands of distinct CDR3 sequences, about 12% occurring once. The source was PBMCs, collected before TCRalphabeta/CD19-depleted stem cell transplant. The receptors derive from a girl aged 2 to 10 with congenital amegakaryocytic thrombocytopenia, due to receive a stem cell transplant.

This clonotype was counted many times. This chain joins TRBV7-6 and TRBJ1-3; D is uncertain. V shed 3 bases and J shed 0 bases, with 6 bases lying between them. The germline V gene has CDR1 SGHVS and CDR2 FNYEAQ. The CDR3 totals 14 residues. CDR3 in amino acids: CASSLADSGNTIYF. CDR3 bases: TGTGCCAGCAGCTTGGCAGACTCTGGAAACACCATATATTTT.

This clonotype was counted ten times or more. V is TRBV28 and J is TRBJ1-5; D is unclear. Trimming took 3 bases from V and 4 from J, leaving 7 bases between them. The CDR3 extends over 13 amino acids. Germline CDR1 MDHEN, CDR2 SYDVKM. This chain's CDR3 is CASSFFRNQPQHF. The CDR3 nucleotides are TGTGCCAGCAGTTTTTTCCGAAATCAGCCCCAGCATTTT. The variable domain in full, completed from reference TRBV28 and TRBJ1-5, reads DVKVTQSSRYLVKRTGEKVFLECVQDMDHENMFWYRQDPGLGLRLIYFSYDVKMKEKGDIPEGYSVSREKKERFSLILESASTNQTSMYLCASSFFRNQPQHFGDGTRLSIL.

The chain couples TRBV19 to TRBJ1-1, with unresolved D. CDR1 is LNHDA and CDR2 is SQIVND in the germline V gene (reference sequence). The length of the CDR3 is 13 residues. V was trimmed by 9 bases and J by 5 bases, leaving 16 bases between them. Written as DNA, the CDR3 is TGTGCCAGCCTTATAGGAGGAGGAACTGAAGCTTTCTTT. This encodes CASLIGGGTEAFF. Using reference TRBV19 and TRBJ1-1 for the parts outside the CDR3, the full variable domain is DGGITQSPKYLFRKEGQNVTLSCEQNLNHDAMYWYRQDPGQGLRLIYYSQIVNDFQKGDIAEGYSVSREKKESFPLTVTSAQKNPTAFYLCASLIGGGTEAFFGQGTRLTVV.

This clonotype was seen repeatedly, ten times or more. The V call is TRBV5-1, the J call TRBJ1-2; D gene uncertain. Looked up from germline, CDR1 is SGHRS and CDR2 is YFSETQ. The CDR3 runs to 14 residues. V lost 3 bases to trimming and J lost 9 bases, with 18 bases between them. CDR3 nucleotides: TGCGCCAGCAGCTCGGATGCAGGTGCTGGAAGCTACACCTTC. Translated: CASSSDAGAGSYTF.

This clonotype has a handful of counts. The rearrangement joins TRBV20-1 to TRBJ2-7, with 8 positions matching TRBD2. The CDR3 runs 17 residues. From germline, CDR1 is DFQATT and CDR2 SNEGSKA (reference sequence). The V and J ends lost 5 bases and 1 base, in that order; junction bases with no gene match: 16. CDR3 in amino acids: CSASSTSEAGVSYEQYF. CDR3 nucleotide sequence: TGCAGTGCTTCCTCCACCTCTGAAGCGGGAGTTTCCTACGAGCAGTACTTC.

The chain has TRBV10-2 and TRBJ1-4, with 9 bases fitting TRBD1. Germline lookup yields CDR1 WSHSY and CDR2 SAAADI. Trimming took 7 bases from V and 13 from J; bases not matched to a gene: 16. The length of the CDR3 is 15 residues. CDR3 sequence reads: CASTPLRQGVGPLFF. The CDR3 nucleotides read TGCGCCAGCACCCCCCTCAGACAGGGGGTTGGACCACTGTTTTTT.

The J gene is TRBJ1-1, the V gene TRBV24-1; 8 nucleotides agree with TRBD1. This CDR3 spans 18 amino acids. J was trimmed by 4 bases and V by 12 bases; bases with no gene match: 24. The germline CDR1 and CDR2 sequences are KGHDR and SFDVKD. In nucleotides, the CDR3 is TGTGCCTCGTCACTAACTGGGACAGGAAAAGGGGAAAGCACTGAAGCTTTCTTT. Translation gives CASSLTGTGKGESTEAFF.

In its sample, this clonotype was seen a few times. The chain has TRBV5-5 and TRBJ2-7; 11 positions agree with TRBD2. CDR1 and CDR2 (germline): SGHKS, YYEKEE (reference sequence). This CDR3 region has 15 residues. Losses at the gene ends were 6 bases for V and 5 bases for J; bases not matched to a gene: 10. CDR3 nucleotide sequence: TGTGCCAGCACCTTTACTAGCGGGAGTCTCGACGAGCAGTACTTC. It encodes CASTFTSGSLDEQYF. Full variable domain (outside the CDR3, taken from reference TRBV5-5 and TRBJ2-7): DAGVTQSPTHLIKTRGQQVTLRCSPISGHKSVSWYQQVLGQGPQFIFQYYEKEERGRGNFPDRFSARQFPNYSSELNVNALLLGDSALYLCASTFTSGSLDEQYFGPGTRLTVT.

This clonotype was picked up many times. The gene calls are TRBV29-1 and TRBJ2-5; D may correspond to TRBD1 or TRBD2 (5 bases each). This CDR3 has 14 amino acids. The V end lost 4 bases, the J end lost 3 bases, and 15 bases lay between the germline ends. Germline values: CDR1 SQVTM, CDR2 ANQGSEA. The CDR3 DNA reads as TGCAGCGTTGTTCCGGGACGTCAAGAAGAGACCCAGTACTTC. Its protein is CSVVPGRQEETQYF.

This clonotype has at least ten counts. The chain couples TRBV20-1 to TRBJ2-4; perhaps TRBD1 as D (6 bases). Germline-derived CDR1 and CDR2 are DFQATT and SNEGSKA (reference sequence). V gave up 2 bases and J gave up 0 bases, with 14 bases separating them. The CDR3 spans 16 residues. CDR3 coding DNA: TGCAGTGCTAGATTGAGGACAGACCAAGCCAAAAACATTCAGTACTTC. As protein: CSARLRTDQAKNIQYF.

A word on this clonotype: Relative to the germline gene, one junction end is altered; a read error may explain this. The V and J genes are TRBV7-9 and TRBJ1-4; no definite D call. CDR1 and CDR2 from the germline V gene are SEHNR and FQNEAQ (reference sequence). CDR3 length: 16 residues. The CDR3 is CASSSALAATNDKLFF. CDR3 bases: TGTGCCAGCAGCTCCGCATTGGCAGCAACTAATGACAAACTGTTTTTT.

This clonotype was detected only a few times. CDR3 protein: CASSTSGTAPTRYF. CDR3 bases: TGCGCCAGCAGCACTTCCGGGACGGCTCCCACCCGATACTTC. The rearrangement joins TRBV5-1 to TRBJ2-7; D is possibly TRBD1 or TRBD2 (5 bases each). Germline V CDR1 and CDR2: SGHRS, YFSETQ. The CDR3 totals 14 residues. The V gene lost 4 bases and the J gene lost 13 bases, with 24 bases spanning the gap.

This clonotype has at least ten counts. The chain links TRBV28 to TRBJ2-5; TRBD2 matches 10 bases. The CDR3 loop spans 16 amino acids. The ends lost 5 bases at V and 3 bases at J; junction bases unmatched: 9. The germline V gene encodes CDR1 MDHEN and CDR2 SYDVKM. CDR3 sequence reads: CASSPSLAGRKETQYF. The CDR3 coding sequence is TGTGCCAGCAGTCCATCACTAGCGGGGAGGAAAGAGACCCAGTACTTC.

The table lists this clonotype with many counts. The chain carries TRBV20-1 and TRBJ2-7, with 9 bases that match TRBD2. The CDR3 totals 16 residues. CDR1 is DFQATT, CDR2 SNEGSKA, per germline (reference sequence). The V and J ends lost 0 bases and 6 bases, in that order; junction bases with no gene match: 12. In DNA, the CDR3 is TGCAGTGCTAGAGATCAAGAGCGGGAGGAGTACGCCGAGCAGTACTTC. Its translation is CSARDQEREEYAEQYF.

There are many counts of this clonotype. The rearrangement links TRBV10-3 to TRBJ2-5; TRBD2 matches at 9 bases. V trimming: 2 bases; J trimming: 5 bases; junction bases outside the gene matches: 12. This CDR3 is built from 17 residues. Germline V gene lookup returns CDR1 ENHRY and CDR2 SYGVKD. The CDR3 loop reads CAISEQGREGLGETQYF. As DNA, the CDR3 is TGTGCCATCAGTGAGCAAGGGCGGGAGGGCCTTGGTGAGACCCAGTACTTC.

This clonotype showed up many times. This rearrangement joins TRBV5-1 to TRBJ2-7, with a tentative D call TRBD2 (6 bases). V was cut by 4 bases and J by 4 bases, with 18 bases left in between. Per germline, CDR1 SGHRS and CDR2 YFSETQ. The CDR3 extends over 15 amino acids. For the CDR3, the DNA is TGCGCCAGCAGCAACGGCGGGGCTCCAAGGTACGAGCAGTACTTC. It encodes CASSNGGAPRYEQYF. Variable domain in full (rest from reference TRBV5-1 and TRBJ2-7): KAGVTQTPRYLIKTRGQQVTLSCSPISGHRSVSWYQQTPGQGLQFLFEYFSETQRNKGNFPGRFSGRQFSNSRSEMNVSTLELGDSALYLCASSNGGAPRYEQYFGPGTRLTVT.

This clonotype was found many times. The gene calls are TRBV5-1 and TRBJ2-3, with 8 nucleotides matching TRBD1. Germline values: CDR1 SGHRS, CDR2 YFSETQ. The trim removed 2 bases at V and 3 bases at J, leaving 11 bases unmatched. This CDR3 has 17 residues. The CDR3 nucleotides read TGCGCCAGCAGCTTTGCCAGGGGGCGAGCATTTACAGATACGCAGTATTTT. Translated, it gives CASSFARGRAFTDTQYF. Variable domain in full (rest from reference TRBV5-1 and TRBJ2-3): KAGVTQTPRYLIKTRGQQVTLSCSPISGHRSVSWYQQTPGQGLQFLFEYFSETQRNKGNFPGRFSGRQFSNSRSEMNVSTLELGDSALYLCASSFARGRAFTDTQYFGPGTRLTVL.

This clonotype came up many times. The chain combines TRBV12-3 or TRBV12-4 with TRBJ1-5; D unresolved. This CDR3 spans 12 amino acids. V was trimmed by 2 bases and J by 15 bases, leaving 14 bases between them. CDR3 DNA sequence: TGTGCCAGCAGTTTATCTGGCAGCACCGGGCATTTT. This translates into CASSLSGSTGHF.

A few counts support this clonotype. The chain links TRBV28 to TRBJ2-7, with 11 bases identical to TRBD1. With V trimmed by 5 bases and J by 3 bases, 9 bases remained unmatched. Germline values: CDR1 MDHEN, CDR2 SYDVKM. The CDR3 is made up of 16 amino acids. CDR3 region: CASSGPWTGGGYEQYF. As DNA, the CDR3 is TGTGCCAGCAGTGGCCCCTGGACAGGGGGCGGCTACGAGCAGTACTTC.

This clonotype has only a few counts. V is TRBV5-1 and J is TRBJ2-1; D ambiguous. Germline V CDR1 and CDR2: SGHRS, YFSETQ. V lost 4 bases and J 0 bases, leaving 11 bases between the germline ends. This CDR3 comprises 15 residues. CDR3 DNA sequence: TGCGCCAGCAGCCGTGAAGTGAGCTCCTACAATGAGCAGTTCTTC. Protein product: CASSREVSSYNEQFF.

This clonotype was found a few times. V and J are TRBV20-1 and TRBJ2-1, with TRBD2 matching 12 bases. Per the germline V gene, CDR1 is DFQATT and CDR2 is SNEGSKA (reference sequence). The CDR3 loop spans 14 amino acids. Germline trimming cut 5 bases from V and 7 bases from J; bases unmatched to any gene: 6. The CDR3 bases are TGCAGTGCTTCTCTAGCGGGAGGGATGAATGAGCAGTTCTTC. Its protein is CSASLAGGMNEQFF.

There are many counts of this clonotype. The V call is TRBV7-9, the J call TRBJ2-1; tentative D call: TRBD1 (6 bases). The ends were cut back, 4 bases at V and 9 bases at J, with 16 bases in the middle. In germline, CDR1 is SEHNR, CDR2 FQNEAQ (reference sequence). CDR3 length equals 14 residues. The CDR3 DNA reads as TGTGCCAGCAGCTCCCAGGGGTCGGGTGTTGAGCAGTTCTTC. Protein: CASSSQGSGVEQFF.

This clonotype was picked up many times. The chain uses TRBV20-1 and TRBJ2-1; 10 bases match TRBD2. Germline CDR1 DFQATT, CDR2 SNEGSKA (reference sequence). V lost 5 bases and J lost 7; bases outside the gene matches: 8. This CDR3 has 14 amino acids. CDR3 DNA sequence: TGCAGTGCTCTGAGCGGGAGGGCCCGGAATGAGCAGTTCTTC. It encodes CSALSGRARNEQFF.

In its sample, this clonotype was seen a few times. V and J are TRBV20-1 and TRBJ2-2, with 10 bases fitting TRBD2. The germline V gene encodes CDR1 DFQATT and CDR2 SNEGSKA (reference sequence). This CDR3 contains 14 residues. The CDR3 loop is CGGLASGGTGELFF. The CDR3 bases are TGCGGAGGTTTGGCTAGCGGGGGCACCGGGGAGCTGTTTTTT.

In its sample, this clonotype was seen many times. The chain is built from TRBV5-1 and TRBJ1-5, with a weak D call TRBD1 (6 bases). The CDR3 has 17 residues. Trimming took 6 bases from V and 2 from J, leaving 21 bases between them. Per germline, CDR1 SGHRS and CDR2 YFSETQ. The CDR3: CASTIGGGGRGNQPQHF. CDR3 DNA sequence: TGCGCCAGCACTATCGGGGGGGGCGGTCGAGGCAATCAGCCCCAGCATTTT.

V usage is TRBV9 and J usage is TRBJ2-7; 8 positions agree with TRBD2. In germline, CDR1 is SGDLS, CDR2 YYNGEE. This CDR3 has 15 amino acids. The trim removed 3 bases at V and 3 bases at J, leaving 8 bases unmatched. DNA of the CDR3: TGTGCCAGCAGCGCCCGTAGCGGGACCGGCTACGAGCAGTACTTC. Its protein is CASSARSGTGYEQYF.

There are many counts of this clonotype. This chain links TRBV28 with TRBJ1-1; D gene uncertain. Germline V gene lookup returns CDR1 MDHEN and CDR2 SYDVKM. This CDR3 contains 18 residues. The ends were cut back, 1 base at V and 0 bases at J, with 18 bases in the middle. CDR3 in DNA: TGTGCCAGCAGTTTATTGGTTATTGCCACGGGGATGAACACTGAAGCTTTCTTT. Translated, it gives CASSLLVIATGMNTEAFF. Looking up the rest from reference TRBV28 and TRBJ1-1 gives the full variable domain: DVKVTQSSRYLVKRTGEKVFLECVQDMDHENMFWYRQDPGLGLRLIYFSYDVKMKEKGDIPEGYSVSREKKERFSLILESASTNQTSMYLCASSLLVIATGMNTEAFFGQGTRLTVV.

This clonotype was counted a few times. The V gene is TRBV6-2 or TRBV6-3, the J gene TRBJ2-6; D assignment may be TRBD1 or TRBD2 (6 bases each). With 0 bases removed from V and 3 bases from J, the gap between germline ends came to 21 bases. The germline gives CDR1 MNHEY, CDR2 SVGEGT. This CDR3 spans 20 amino acids. The CDR3 DNA sequence: TGTGCCAGCAGTTACTCGGGAAAGGAGGGGGACCTAAGTGGGGCCAACGTCCTGACTTTC. It is translated as CASSYSGKEGDLSGANVLTF.

This clonotype has a handful of counts. The genes are TRBV5-6 and TRBJ2-7; tentatively, D is TRBD2 (6 bases). In germline, CDR1 is SGHDT, CDR2 YYEEEE. The V gene lost 4 bases and the J gene lost 2 bases, with 13 bases spanning the gap. This CDR3 is 14 amino acids long. DNA for the CDR3: TGTGCCAGCAGCCTTCGGAGGGGAGCCTACGAGCAGTACTTC. The encoded protein is CASSLRRGAYEQYF.

This clonotype was seen ten or more times. The CDR3 here is CSATGWVTGELFF. The DNA for the CDR3 is TGCAGCGCCACTGGATGGGTCACCGGGGAGCTGTTTTTT. This chain uses TRBV29-1 with TRBJ2-2; D call uncertain. CDR1 is SQVTM, CDR2 ANQGSEA, per germline. The CDR3 sequence is 13 residues long. Trimming stripped 7 bases from V and 4 bases from J, with 13 bases between.